This T cell receptor (beta chain) originates from a study of T-cell reconstitution after alpha-beta-depleted transplantation in children. Unique molecular identifiers were used in preparing the TCRbeta library. MiXCR, run by TCRdb on the PCR reads, gives a single entry per CDR3 protein. The sample has roughly 500,000 distinct CDR3 sequences, about 31% seen once. This CDR3 has 17 amino acids. CDR1 and CDR2 from the germline V gene are SEHNR and FQNEAQ (reference sequence). A remark on this clonotype: One end of the junction does not line up with germline, which may come from a read error.

The specimen was PBMCs from the stem cell graft donor, collected from the stem cell graft. The receptor was derived from a human donor who donated a stem cell graft to a child with aplastic anemia. The rearrangement uses TRBV7-9 and TRBJ2-1; 7 bases are shared with TRBD2. Here the CDR3 reads CASSLAYLADSYNEQFF. CDR3 nucleotides: TGTGCCAGCAGCCTAGCCTATCTAGCGGACTCCTACAATGAGCAGTTCTTC.